This T cell receptor beta chain was recorded in a study of T cell repertoires in cytomegalovirus infection. Study-level information: Shared public TCR beta signatures pointed to both CMV infection and a matching HLA type. Overall study findings and caveats: Using cumulative public TCR beta family frequency, the authors identified those who carried CMV together with the relevant HLA.

In regard to this clonotype: Its antigen remains unidentified.

TCRdb passed the reads through MiXCR, listing each CDR3 protein once. The repertoire holds roughly 760,000 distinct CDR3 sequences, with roughly 36% as singletons. The germline V gene has CDR1 MNHEY and CDR2 SMNVEV (reference sequence). The CDR3 loop spans 13 amino acids. V gave up 6 bases and J gave up 6 bases, with 12 bases separating them. The chain has TRBV27 and TRBJ2-1; D is unresolved. Sequenced input: PBMCs. The TCR sequence derives from a human donor in good health (CMV status not recorded). Some clones in this sample may be carry-over from other donors' samples. CDR3: CASSTSSSNEQFF. In DNA, the CDR3 is TGTGCCAGCAGCACGAGCTCTTCCAATGAGCAGTTCTTC.